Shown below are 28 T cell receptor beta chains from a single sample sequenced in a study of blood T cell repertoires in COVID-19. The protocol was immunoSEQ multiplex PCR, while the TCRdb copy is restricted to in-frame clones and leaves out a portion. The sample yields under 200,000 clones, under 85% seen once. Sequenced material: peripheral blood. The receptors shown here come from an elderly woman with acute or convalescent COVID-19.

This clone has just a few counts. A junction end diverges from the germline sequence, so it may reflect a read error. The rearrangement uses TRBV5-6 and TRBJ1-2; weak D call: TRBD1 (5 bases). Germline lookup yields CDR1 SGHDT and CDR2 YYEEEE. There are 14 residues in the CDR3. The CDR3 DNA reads TGTGCCAGCAGCTTTTCGGACATGGTGGGGGGTAACAGCTTC. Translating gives CASSFSDMVGGNSF.

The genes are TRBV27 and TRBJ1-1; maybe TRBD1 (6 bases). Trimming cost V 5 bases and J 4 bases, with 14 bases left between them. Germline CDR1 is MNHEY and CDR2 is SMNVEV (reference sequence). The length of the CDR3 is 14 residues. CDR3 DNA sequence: TGTGCCAGCAGTAGCAGGGGAGCGGTCACTGAAGCTTTCTTT. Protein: CASSSRGAVTEAFF.

The DNA for the CDR3 is TGTGCCAGCCGCAACTCCTTGAATGAGCAGTTCTTC. Protein sequence: CASRNSLNEQFF. This sequence joins TRBV19 and TRBJ2-1; D is ambiguous. V lost 9 bases and J lost 7, with 13 bases in between. The CDR3 covers 12 residues. Germline loops: CDR1 LNHDA, CDR2 SQIVND (reference sequence). Using reference TRBV19 and TRBJ2-1 for the parts outside the CDR3, the full variable domain is DGGITQSPKYLFRKEGQNVTLSCEQNLNHDAMYWYRQDPGQGLRLIYYSQIVNDFQKGDIAEGYSVSREKKESFPLTVTSAQKNPTAFYLCASRNSLNEQFFGPGTRLTVL.

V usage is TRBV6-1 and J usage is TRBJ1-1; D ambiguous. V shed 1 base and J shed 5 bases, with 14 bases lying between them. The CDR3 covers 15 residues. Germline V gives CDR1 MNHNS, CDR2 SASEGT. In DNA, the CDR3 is TGTGCCAGCAGTGAAGGGGCCAACGAGGGTACTGAAGCTTTCTTT. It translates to CASSEGANEGTEAFF.

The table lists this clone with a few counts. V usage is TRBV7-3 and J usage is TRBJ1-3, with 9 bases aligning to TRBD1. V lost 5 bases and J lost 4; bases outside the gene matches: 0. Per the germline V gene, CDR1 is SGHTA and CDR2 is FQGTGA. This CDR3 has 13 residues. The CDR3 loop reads CASSGTGGNTIYF. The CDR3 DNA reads TGTGCCAGCAGCGGGACAGGGGGAAACACCATATATTTT. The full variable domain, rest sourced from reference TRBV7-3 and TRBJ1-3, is GAGVSQTPSNKVTEKGKYVELRCDPISGHTALYWYRQSLGQGPEFLIYFQGTGAADDSGLPNDRFFAVRPEGSVSTLKIQRTERGDSAVYLCASSGTGGNTIYFGEGSWLTVV.

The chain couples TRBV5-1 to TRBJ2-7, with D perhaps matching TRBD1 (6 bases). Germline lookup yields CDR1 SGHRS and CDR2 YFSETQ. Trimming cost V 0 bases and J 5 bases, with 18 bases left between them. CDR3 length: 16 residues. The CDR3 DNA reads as TGCGCCAGCAGCTTGGGCTTGACCCCGGGACAACACGAGCAGTACTTC. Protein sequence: CASSLGLTPGQHEQYF.

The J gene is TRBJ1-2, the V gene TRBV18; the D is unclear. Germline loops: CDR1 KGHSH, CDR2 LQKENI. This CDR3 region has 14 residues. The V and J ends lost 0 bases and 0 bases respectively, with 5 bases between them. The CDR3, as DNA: TGTGCCAGCTCACCACCGGGCGCTAACTATGGCTACACCTTC. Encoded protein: CASSPPGANYGYTF.

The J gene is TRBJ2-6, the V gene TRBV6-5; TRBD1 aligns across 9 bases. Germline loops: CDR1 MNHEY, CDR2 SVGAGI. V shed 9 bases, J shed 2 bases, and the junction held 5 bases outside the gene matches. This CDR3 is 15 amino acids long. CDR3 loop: CASDTGGAGANVLTF. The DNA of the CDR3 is TGTGCCAGTGACACAGGGGGCGCTGGGGCCAACGTCCTGACTTTC.

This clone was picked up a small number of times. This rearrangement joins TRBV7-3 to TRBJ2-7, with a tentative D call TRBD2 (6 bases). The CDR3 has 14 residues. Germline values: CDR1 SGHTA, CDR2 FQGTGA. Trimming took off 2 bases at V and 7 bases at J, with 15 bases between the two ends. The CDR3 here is CASSLGVGGSEQYF. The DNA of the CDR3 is TGTGCCAGCAGCTTAGGGGTCGGGGGTTCGGAGCAGTACTTC. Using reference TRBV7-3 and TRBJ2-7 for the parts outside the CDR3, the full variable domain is GAGVSQTPSNKVTEKGKYVELRCDPISGHTALYWYRQSLGQGPEFLIYFQGTGAADDSGLPNDRFFAVRPEGSVSTLKIQRTERGDSAVYLCASSLGVGGSEQYFGPGTRLTVT.

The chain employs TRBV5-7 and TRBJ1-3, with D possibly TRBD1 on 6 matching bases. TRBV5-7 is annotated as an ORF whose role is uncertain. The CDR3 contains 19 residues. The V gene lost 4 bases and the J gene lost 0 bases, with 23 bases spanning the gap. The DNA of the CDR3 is TGTGCCAGCAGCGCCCCCGATTACGACAGGCCATTCTCTGGAAACACCATATATTTT. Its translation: CASSAPDYDRPFSGNTIYF.

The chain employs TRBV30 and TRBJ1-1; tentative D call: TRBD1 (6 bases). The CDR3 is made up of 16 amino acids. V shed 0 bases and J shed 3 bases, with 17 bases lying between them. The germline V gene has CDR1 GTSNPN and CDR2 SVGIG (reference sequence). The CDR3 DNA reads TGTGCCTGGAGTGTAATTCGGCAGGGGTTGGACACTGAAGCTTTCTTT. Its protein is CAWSVIRQGLDTEAFF.

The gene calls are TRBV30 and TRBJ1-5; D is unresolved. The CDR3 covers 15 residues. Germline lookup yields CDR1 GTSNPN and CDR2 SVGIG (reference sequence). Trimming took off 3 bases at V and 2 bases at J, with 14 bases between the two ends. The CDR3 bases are TGTGCCTGGAGACCGGGGATTGGGGGCAATCAGCCCCAGCATTTT. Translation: CAWRPGIGGNQPQHF.

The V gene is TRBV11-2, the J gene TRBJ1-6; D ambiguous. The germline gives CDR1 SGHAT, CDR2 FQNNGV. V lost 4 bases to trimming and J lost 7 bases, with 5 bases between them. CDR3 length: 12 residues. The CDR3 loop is CASSYGNSPLHF. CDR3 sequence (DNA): TGTGCCAGCAGCTACGGGAATTCACCCCTCCACTTT.

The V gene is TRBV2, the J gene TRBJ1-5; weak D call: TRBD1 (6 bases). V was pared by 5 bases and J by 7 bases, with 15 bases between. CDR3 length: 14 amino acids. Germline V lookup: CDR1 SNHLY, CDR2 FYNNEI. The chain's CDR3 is CASSRQDSVQPQHF. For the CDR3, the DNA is TGTGCCAGCAGTAGACAGGATAGTGTGCAGCCCCAGCATTTT.

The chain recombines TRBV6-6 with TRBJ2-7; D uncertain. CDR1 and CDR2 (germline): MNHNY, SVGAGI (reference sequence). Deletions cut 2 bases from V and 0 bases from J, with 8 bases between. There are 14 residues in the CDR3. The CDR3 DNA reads TGTGCCAGCAGTTACCGGGTTAGCTCCTACGAGCAGTACTTC. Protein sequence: CASSYRVSSYEQYF.

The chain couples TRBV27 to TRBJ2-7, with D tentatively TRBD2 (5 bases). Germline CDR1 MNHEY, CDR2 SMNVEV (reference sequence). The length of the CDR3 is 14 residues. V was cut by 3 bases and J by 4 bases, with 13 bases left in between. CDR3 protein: CASSFSSGIYEQYF. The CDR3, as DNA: TGTGCCAGCAGTTTTTCCTCCGGGATATACGAGCAGTACTTC.

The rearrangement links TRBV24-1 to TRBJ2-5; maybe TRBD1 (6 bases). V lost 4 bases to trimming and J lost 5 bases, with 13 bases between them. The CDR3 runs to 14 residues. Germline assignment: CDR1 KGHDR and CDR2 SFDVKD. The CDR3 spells CATSDSGTSETQYF. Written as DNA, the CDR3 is TGTGCCACCAGTGACTCCGGGACATCGGAGACCCAGTACTTC.

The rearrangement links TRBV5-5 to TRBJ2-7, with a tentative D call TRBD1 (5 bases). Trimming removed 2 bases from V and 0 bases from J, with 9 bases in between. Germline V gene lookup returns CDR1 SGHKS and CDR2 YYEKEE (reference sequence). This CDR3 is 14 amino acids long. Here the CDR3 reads CASSLQANSYEQYF. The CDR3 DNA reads TGTGCCAGCAGCTTACAGGCTAACTCCTACGAGCAGTACTTC.

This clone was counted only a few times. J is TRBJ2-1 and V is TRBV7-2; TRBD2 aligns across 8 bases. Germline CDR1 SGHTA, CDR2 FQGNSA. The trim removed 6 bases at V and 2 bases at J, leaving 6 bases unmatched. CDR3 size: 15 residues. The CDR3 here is CASSEAGVTYNEQFF. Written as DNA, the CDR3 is TGTGCCAGCAGTGAAGCGGGAGTCACCTACAATGAGCAGTTCTTC.

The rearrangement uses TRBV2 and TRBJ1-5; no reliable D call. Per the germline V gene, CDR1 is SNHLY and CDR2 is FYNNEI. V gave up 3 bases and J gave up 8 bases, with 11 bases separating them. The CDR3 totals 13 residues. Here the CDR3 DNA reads TGTGCCAGCAGTGATTTGGGTAGCGAGCCCCAGCATTTT. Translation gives CASSDLGSEPQHF.

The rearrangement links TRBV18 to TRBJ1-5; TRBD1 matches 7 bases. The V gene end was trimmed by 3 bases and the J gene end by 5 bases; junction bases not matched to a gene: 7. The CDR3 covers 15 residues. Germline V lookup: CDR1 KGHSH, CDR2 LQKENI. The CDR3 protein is CASSPRGGGDQPQHF. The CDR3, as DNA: TGTGCCAGCTCACCCCGCGGAGGGGGCGATCAGCCCCAGCATTTT.

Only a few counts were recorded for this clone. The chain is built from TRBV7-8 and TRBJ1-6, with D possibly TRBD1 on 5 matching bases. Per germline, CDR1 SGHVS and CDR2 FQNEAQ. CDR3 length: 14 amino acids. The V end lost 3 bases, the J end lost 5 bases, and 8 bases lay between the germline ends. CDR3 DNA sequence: TGTGCCAGCAGCTTCCGCAGGGATAATTCACCCCTCCACTTT. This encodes CASSFRRDNSPLHF.

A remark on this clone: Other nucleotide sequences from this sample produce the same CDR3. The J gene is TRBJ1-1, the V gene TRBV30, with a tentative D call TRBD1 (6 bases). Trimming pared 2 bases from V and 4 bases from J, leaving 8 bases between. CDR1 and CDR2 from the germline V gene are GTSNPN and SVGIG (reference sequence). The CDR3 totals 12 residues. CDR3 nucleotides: TGTGCCTGGAGTCTACAGGGCACTGAAGCTTTCTTT. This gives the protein CAWSLQGTEAFF.

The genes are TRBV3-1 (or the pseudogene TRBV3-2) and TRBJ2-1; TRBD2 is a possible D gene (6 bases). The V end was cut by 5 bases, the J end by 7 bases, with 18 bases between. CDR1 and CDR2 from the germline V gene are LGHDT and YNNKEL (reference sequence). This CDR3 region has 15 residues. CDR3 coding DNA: TGTGCCAGCAGCACCCTGACTAGTTCGCCGAATGAGCAGTTCTTC. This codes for CASSTLTSSPNEQFF.

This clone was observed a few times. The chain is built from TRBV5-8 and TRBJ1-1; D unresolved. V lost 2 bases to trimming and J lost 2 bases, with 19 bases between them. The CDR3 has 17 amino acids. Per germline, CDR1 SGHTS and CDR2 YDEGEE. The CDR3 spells CASSFYGSFTPNTEAFF. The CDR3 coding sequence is TGTGCCAGCAGCTTTTACGGGTCTTTTACCCCAAACACTGAAGCTTTCTTT.

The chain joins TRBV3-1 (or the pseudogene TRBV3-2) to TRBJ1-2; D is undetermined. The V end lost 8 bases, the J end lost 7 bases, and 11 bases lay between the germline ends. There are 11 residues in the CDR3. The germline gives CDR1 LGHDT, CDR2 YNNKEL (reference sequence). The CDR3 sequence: CASERSGGYTF. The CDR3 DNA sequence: TGTGCCAGCGAAAGGTCGGGTGGCTACACCTTC.

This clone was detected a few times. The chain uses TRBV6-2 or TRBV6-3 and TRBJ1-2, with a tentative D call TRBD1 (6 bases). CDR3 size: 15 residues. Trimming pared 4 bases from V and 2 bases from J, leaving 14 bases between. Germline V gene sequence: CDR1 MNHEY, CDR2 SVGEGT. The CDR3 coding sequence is TGTGCCAGCAGTTTCCCGGACAGAGGAAACTATGGCTACACCTTC. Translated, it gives CASSFPDRGNYGYTF.

CDR3 DNA: TGTGCCAGCAGCCAAGGGGGCGGCTATGGCTACACCTTC. Protein product: CASSQGGGYGYTF. The rearrangement links TRBV7-9 to TRBJ1-2; 7 bases are a match to TRBD1. The V and J ends lost 5 bases and 4 bases, in that order; junction bases with no gene match: 4. Germline values: CDR1 SEHNR, CDR2 FQNEAQ (reference sequence). CDR3 length: 13 residues.